A single sample gave rise to the 28 T cell receptor beta chains below, sequenced in a study of identical twins. TCRdb redid the calling of the 5' RACE reads with MiXCR, one entry per CDR3 protein. The sample includes 540,000 or so distinct CDR3 sequences, about a fifth of them seen just once. This sample also belongs to another study, concerning yellow fever vaccine responses in identical twins.

Material for sequencing was CD4+ T cells sorted from blood. Receptors were obtained from a woman aged 18-35 years in good health.

The chain has TRBV20-1 and TRBJ2-7; D call uncertain. CDR3 size: 12 residues. V lost 4 bases, J lost 1 base, and 8 bases lay in between. The germline V gene has CDR1 DFQATT and CDR2 SNEGSKA (reference sequence). CDR3 amino acids: CSATGISYEQYF. The CDR3 region has the DNA TGCAGTGCTACTGGGATATCCTACGAGCAGTACTTC.

This clonotype was picked up one time. The chain carries TRBV6-5 and TRBJ2-2; 8 bases agree with TRBD2. V dropped 0 bases and J dropped 5; count of bases not matched to a gene: 5. Per germline, CDR1 MNHEY and CDR2 SVGAGI. This CDR3 is 16 amino acids long. The CDR3 DNA is TGTGCCAGCAGTTACTCGGCGGGAGGAGGGACCGGGGAGCTGTTTTTT. It encodes CASSYSAGGGTGELFF.

The rearrangement joins TRBV19 to TRBJ2-1; D remains unclear. The CDR3 totals 12 residues. V dropped 3 bases and J dropped 6 bases, with 6 bases sitting between them. Germline V CDR1 and CDR2: LNHDA, SQIVND (reference sequence). This CDR3 reads CASSIKGNEQFF. In nucleotides, the CDR3 is TGTGCCAGTAGTATTAAGGGCAATGAGCAGTTCTTC.

CDR3 region: CATSSFRAAPQFF. CDR3 DNA sequence: TGTGCCACCAGCTCATTTCGGGCTGCCCCGCAGTTCTTC. This sequence joins TRBV24-1 and TRBJ2-1; D gene unclear. The CDR3 sequence is 13 residues long. V dropped 7 bases and J dropped 12 bases, with 18 bases sitting between them. CDR1 is KGHDR, CDR2 SFDVKD, per germline.

The chain has TRBV2 and TRBJ2-5; D unresolved. CDR1 SNHLY and CDR2 FYNNEI come from the germline V gene. This CDR3 is 13 amino acids long. V lost 5 bases, J lost 2 bases, and 9 bases lay in between. CDR3 sequence reads: CASSSELQETQYF. Here the CDR3 DNA reads TGTGCCAGCAGTTCGGAGCTGCAAGAGACCCAGTACTTC.

The sample holds a few counts of this clonotype. The chain is built from TRBV27 and TRBJ2-1, with 10 bases lining up with TRBD2. Per germline, CDR1 MNHEY and CDR2 SMNVEV (reference sequence). This CDR3 spans 15 amino acids. J lost 9 bases, V lost 3 bases, and 8 bases had no gene match. CDR3 bases: TGTGCCAGCAGTTTCTGGAGCGGGAGGGCCAGTGAGCAGTTCTTC. Its protein is CASSFWSGRASEQFF.

This clonotype was picked up a small number of times. V is TRBV9 and J is TRBJ2-1, with TRBD2 matching 8 bases. The CDR3 sequence is 12 residues long. With V trimmed by 3 bases and J by 10 bases, 3 bases remained unmatched. The germline CDR1 and CDR2 sequences are SGDLS and YYNGEE. The DNA for the CDR3 is TGTGCCAGCAGCGGACTAGCGAGGGAGCAGTTCTTC. It translates to CASSGLAREQFF.

The chain carries TRBV29-1 and TRBJ2-7, with D tentatively TRBD2 (6 bases). Germline CDR1 reads SQVTM; CDR2 reads ANQGSEA. V was cut by 5 bases and J by 5 bases, with 13 bases left in between. The CDR3 spans 12 residues. The CDR3 loop is CSVQEGVNEQYF. CDR3 coding DNA: TGCAGCGTTCAGGAGGGAGTTAACGAGCAGTACTTC.

The chain employs TRBV20-1 and TRBJ2-1; 9 nucleotides agree with TRBD2. This CDR3 comprises 14 residues. Per germline, CDR1 DFQATT and CDR2 SNEGSKA (reference sequence). The V and J ends lost 5 bases and 5 bases, in that order; junction bases with no gene match: 7. The CDR3 coding sequence is TGCAGTGCTTCCCGCGGGAGGGCCGACAATGAGCAGTTCTTC. It translates to CSASRGRADNEQFF.

The chain joins TRBV4-1 to TRBJ2-3; 7 nucleotides match TRBD2. V shed 4 bases and J 3 bases; nucleotides not matched to a gene: 10. The CDR3 has 16 amino acids. From germline, CDR1 is MGHRA and CDR2 YSYEKL. The DNA for the CDR3 is TGCGCCAGCAGCCCGTATTGGGGAGGGCCAACAGATACGCAGTATTTT. Its protein is CASSPYWGGPTDTQYF.

This clonotype showed up just a few times. J is TRBJ2-5 and V is TRBV3-1, with D possibly TRBD2 on 5 matching bases. CDR1 is LGHDT and CDR2 is YNNKEL in the germline V gene (reference sequence). The CDR3 length is 14 residues. The germline V and J ends were trimmed by 4 bases and 4 bases, with 13 bases remaining between them. DNA of the CDR3: TGTGCCAGCAGCCGAGGTGGAAGCGGAGAGACCCAGTACTTC. This sequence encodes CASSRGGSGETQYF.

This clonotype was seen a few times. V is TRBV19 and J is TRBJ2-1; D is unresolved. The CDR3 is 12 residues long. V was trimmed by 3 bases and J by 8 bases, leaving 8 bases between them. Germline-derived CDR1 and CDR2 are LNHDA and SQIVND (reference sequence). In nucleotides, the CDR3 is TGTGCCAGTAGTATCCCGCGGTATGAGCAGTTCTTC. Protein product: CASSIPRYEQFF.

This chain links TRBV14 with TRBJ2-1, with 10 bases matching TRBD1. The CDR3 consists of 13 residues. Per germline, CDR1 SGHDN and CDR2 FVKESK. Trimming removed 4 bases from V and 15 bases from J; junction bases left unmatched: 9. The CDR3 sequence: CASSPRTGGPRFF. CDR3 coding DNA: TGTGCCAGCAGCCCACGGACAGGGGGTCCGCGGTTCTTC.

This clonotype was observed a handful of times. V usage is TRBV28 and J usage is TRBJ2-1; D could derive from TRBD1 or TRBD2 (6 bases each). V was pared by 3 bases and J by 9 bases, with 15 bases between. This CDR3 contains 14 residues. CDR1 and CDR2 (germline): MDHEN, SYDVKM. CDR3 sequence (DNA): TGTGCCAGCAGTTTCCCGGGGGCGCCCCCTGAGCAGTTCTTC. Its protein product is CASSFPGAPPEQFF.

The chain employs TRBV7-2 and TRBJ2-3; D might be TRBD2 (5 bases). Trimming pared 0 bases from V and 0 bases from J, leaving 16 bases between. This CDR3 has 18 residues. Germline V CDR1 and CDR2: SGHTA, FQGNSA. The CDR3 DNA sequence: TGTGCCAGCAGCTTAGCCCCCAGGAGCGGCCCTAGCACAGATACGCAGTATTTT. It is translated as CASSLAPRSGPSTDTQYF.

The chain is built from TRBV12-3 or TRBV12-4 and TRBJ2-1; TRBD1 or TRBD2 may be the D gene (5 bases each). Trimming left V 2 bases short and J 6 bases short, with 8 bases between. The CDR3 extends over 13 amino acids. The DNA of the CDR3 is TGTGCCAGCAGTTTATCCGGGACCAATGAGCAGTTCTTC. It encodes CASSLSGTNEQFF.

In its sample, this clonotype was seen a few times. DNA for the CDR3: TGTGCCAGCAGCCCGGGACTAGCGTTCTCCCCAGATACGCAGTATTTT. As protein: CASSPGLAFSPDTQYF. V gene TRBV6-1 combines with J gene TRBJ2-3, with 10 nucleotides matching TRBD2. Germline assignment: CDR1 MNHNS and CDR2 SASEGT. CDR3 length equals 16 residues. Unmatched junction bases numbered 10, after V lost 6 bases and J lost 4 bases.

V and J are TRBV7-2 and TRBJ2-7; possible D gene TRBD2, 6 bases. The ends were cut back, 0 bases at V and 4 bases at J, with 16 bases in the middle. This CDR3 region has 16 residues. Germline CDR1 SGHTA, CDR2 FQGNSA. CDR3 sequence reads: CASSLAGGGDRYEQYF. CDR3 sequence (DNA): TGTGCCAGCAGCTTAGCGGGAGGCGGAGATCGGTACGAGCAGTACTTC.

This clonotype was picked up many times. The gene calls are TRBV20-1 and TRBJ2-7; D unresolved. V was trimmed by 1 base and J by 6 bases, leaving 10 bases between them. Germline V CDR1 and CDR2: DFQATT, SNEGSKA (reference sequence). The CDR3 spans 12 residues. The CDR3 DNA reads as TGCAGTGCTAGAGGGGTCCAACGCGAGCAGTACTTC. This encodes CSARGVQREQYF.

The chain combines TRBV12-3 or TRBV12-4 with TRBJ1-6; a weak D match, TRBD1 (6 bases). The V gene lost 7 bases and the J gene lost 6 bases, with 16 bases spanning the gap. The CDR3 contains 15 residues. The CDR3 DNA follows: TGTGCCAGCACCAAAGCCGGGACACCTAATTCACCCCTCCACTTT. Its translation: CASTKAGTPNSPLHF.

This clonotype showed up just a few times. The V gene is TRBV20-1, the J gene TRBJ2-3; 12 bases align to TRBD2. CDR3 size: 15 residues. Germline V gene data show CDR1 as DFQATT and CDR2 as SNEGSKA (reference sequence). Trimming removed 6 bases from V and 2 bases from J; junction bases left unmatched: 6. The CDR3 region has the DNA TGCAGTGCAACCCTAGCGGGGGGGTTCACAGATACGCAGTATTTT. This sequence encodes CSATLAGGFTDTQYF.

The rearrangement links TRBV7-9 to TRBJ2-2, with D uncertain. Germline V gene lookup returns CDR1 SEHNR and CDR2 FQNEAQ (reference sequence). The CDR3 length is 15 residues. The V end was cut by 4 bases, the J end by 1 base, with 10 bases between. The CDR3 protein is CASSSSSRNTGELFF. The CDR3 nucleotides are TGTGCCAGCAGCTCATCGTCTAGGAACACCGGGGAGCTGTTTTTT.

This chain connects TRBV19 to TRBJ2-5; 8 bases agree with TRBD2. The J segment lost 4 bases and the V segment lost 6 bases, leaving 4 bases of the junction unmatched. The V gene's germline CDR1 is LNHDA and CDR2 SQIVND (reference sequence). The CDR3 loop spans 13 amino acids. In nucleotides, the CDR3 is TGTGCCAGTAGACTAGCGGTGGGAGAGACCCAGTACTTC. Its translation: CASRLAVGETQYF.

The genes are TRBV20-1 and TRBJ2-1; no clear D. V gave up 0 bases and J gave up 0 bases, with 12 bases separating them. There are 16 residues in the CDR3. Germline assignment: CDR1 DFQATT and CDR2 SNEGSKA (reference sequence). For the CDR3, the DNA is TGCAGTGCTAGAGATCCGGGCGGAGCCTCCTACAATGAGCAGTTCTTC. It codes for CSARDPGGASYNEQFF.

This clonotype was seen at least ten times. CDR3 sequence (DNA): TGTGCCAGCAGCCTTAGCGGGGGCCCCTACAATGAGCAGTTCTTC. Protein: CASSLSGGPYNEQFF. The chain employs TRBV7-2 and TRBJ2-1; 9 bases agree with TRBD2. J lost 2 bases, V lost 5 bases, and 4 bases had no gene match. Germline loops: CDR1 SGHTA, CDR2 FQGNSA. There are 15 residues in the CDR3. Variable domain in full (rest from reference TRBV7-2 and TRBJ2-1): GAGVSQSPSNKVTEKGKDVELRCDPISGHTALYWYRQSLGQGLEFLIYFQGNSAPDKSGLPSDRFSAERTGGSVSTLTIQRTQQEDSAVYLCASSLSGGPYNEQFFGPGTRLTVL.

This clonotype was counted only a few times. The CDR3 sequence: CASSHRGPGTEAFF. Written as DNA, the CDR3 is TGTGCCAGCAGTCACAGGGGGCCGGGGACTGAAGCTTTCTTT. This chain uses TRBV12-3 or TRBV12-4 with TRBJ1-1, with TRBD1 matching 9 bases. The CDR3 covers 14 residues. Losses at the gene ends were 5 bases for V and 5 bases for J; bases not matched to a gene: 6.

This chain uses TRBV20-1 with TRBJ2-3; tentative D call: TRBD2 (7 bases). The V and J ends lost 4 bases and 1 base respectively, with 12 bases between them. In germline, CDR1 is DFQATT, CDR2 SNEGSKA (reference sequence). This CDR3 spans 14 amino acids. The DNA for the CDR3 is TGCAGTGCTATGGGGGGGGCTGGCACAGATACGCAGTATTTT. Protein: CSAMGGAGTDTQYF.

The V gene is TRBV12-3 or TRBV12-4, the J gene TRBJ1-1; D uncertain. CDR3 length equals 15 residues. Trimming pared 6 bases from V and 3 bases from J, leaving 17 bases between. The CDR3 nucleotides read TGTGCCAGCAGGGGGTGGTTAGCCTGGCACACTGAAGCTTTCTTT. Amino acids: CASRGWLAWHTEAFF.